The TCR beta chain described here comes from a study of T cells after somatic rescue of genetic block. The CDR3 loop spans 15 amino acids. Germline CDR1 is ENHRY and CDR2 is SYGVKD. J lost 4 bases, V lost 0 bases, and 3 bases had no gene match. TCRdb keeps only in-frame clones here, not all; method: immunoSEQ multiplex PCR. The sample carries roughly 110,000 clones, 75% to 95% recorded once. The V gene is TRBV10-3, the J gene TRBJ2-5; 9 positions match TRBD2. The sample consisted of peripheral blood mononuclear cells (PBMCs). This clonotype was obtained from a woman under 30. In DNA form, the CDR3 reads TGTGCCATCAGTGAGTCGGGACTAGCTCTAGAGACCCAGTACTTC. Its translation is CAISESGLALETQYF.